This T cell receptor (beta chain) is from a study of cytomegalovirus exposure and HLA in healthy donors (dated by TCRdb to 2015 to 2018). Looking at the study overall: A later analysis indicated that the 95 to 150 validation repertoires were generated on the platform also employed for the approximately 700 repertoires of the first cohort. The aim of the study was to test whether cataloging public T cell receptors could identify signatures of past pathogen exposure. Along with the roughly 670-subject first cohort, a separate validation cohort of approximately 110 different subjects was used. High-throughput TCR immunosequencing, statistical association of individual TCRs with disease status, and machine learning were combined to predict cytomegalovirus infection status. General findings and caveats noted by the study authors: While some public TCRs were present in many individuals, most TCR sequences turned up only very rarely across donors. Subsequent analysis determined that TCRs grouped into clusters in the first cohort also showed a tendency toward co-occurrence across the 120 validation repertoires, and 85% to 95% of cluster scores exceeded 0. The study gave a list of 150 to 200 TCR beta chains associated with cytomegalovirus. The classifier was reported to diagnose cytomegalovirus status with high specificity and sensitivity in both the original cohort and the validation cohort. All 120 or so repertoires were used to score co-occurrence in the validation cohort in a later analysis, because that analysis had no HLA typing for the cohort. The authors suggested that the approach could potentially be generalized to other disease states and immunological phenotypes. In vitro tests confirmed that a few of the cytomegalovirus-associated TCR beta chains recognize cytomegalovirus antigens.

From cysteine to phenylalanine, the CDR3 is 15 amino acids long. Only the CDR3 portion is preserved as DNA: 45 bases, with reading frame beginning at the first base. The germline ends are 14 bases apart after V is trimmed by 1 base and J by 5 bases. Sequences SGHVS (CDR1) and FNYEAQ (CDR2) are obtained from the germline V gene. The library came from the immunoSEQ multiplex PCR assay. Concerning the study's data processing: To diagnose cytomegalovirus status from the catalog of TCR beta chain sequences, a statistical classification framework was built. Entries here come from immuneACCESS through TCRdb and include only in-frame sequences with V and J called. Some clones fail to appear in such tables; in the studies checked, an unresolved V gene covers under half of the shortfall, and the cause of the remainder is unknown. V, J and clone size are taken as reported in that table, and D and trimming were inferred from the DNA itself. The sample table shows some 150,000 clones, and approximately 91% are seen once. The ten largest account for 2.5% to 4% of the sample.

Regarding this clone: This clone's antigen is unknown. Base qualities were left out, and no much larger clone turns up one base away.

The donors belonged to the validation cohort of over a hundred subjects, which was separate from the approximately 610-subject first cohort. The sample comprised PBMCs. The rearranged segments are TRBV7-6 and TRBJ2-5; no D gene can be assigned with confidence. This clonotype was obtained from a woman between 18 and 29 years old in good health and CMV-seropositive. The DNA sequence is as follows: TGTGCCAGCAGCTTAGTTCGGGTAGCTCGCGAGACCCAGTACTTC. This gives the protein CASSLVRVARETQYF.